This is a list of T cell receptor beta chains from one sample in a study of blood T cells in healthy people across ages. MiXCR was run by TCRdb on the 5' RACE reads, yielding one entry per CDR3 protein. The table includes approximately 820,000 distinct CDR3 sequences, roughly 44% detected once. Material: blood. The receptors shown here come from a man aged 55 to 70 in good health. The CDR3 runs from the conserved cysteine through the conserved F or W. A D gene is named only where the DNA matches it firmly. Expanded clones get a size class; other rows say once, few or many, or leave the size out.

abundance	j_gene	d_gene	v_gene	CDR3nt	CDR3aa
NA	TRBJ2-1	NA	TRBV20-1	TGCAGTGCTAGTAGGCTTGCGAGGGGGGGAGACAATGAGCAGTTCTTC	CSASRLARGGDNEQFF
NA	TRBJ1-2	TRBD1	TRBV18	TGTGCCAGCTCACCACGGTCAGGGGACAGCTATGGCTACACCTTC	CASSPRSGDSYGYTF
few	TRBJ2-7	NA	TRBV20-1	TGCAGTGCTCCCCGGGACGGAGCCTACGAGCAGTACTTC	CSAPRDGAYEQYF
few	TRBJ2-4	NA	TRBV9	TGTGCCAGCAGCGTAGGTGGGGGCGAGCAACTTCAGTACTTC	CASSVGGGEQLQYF
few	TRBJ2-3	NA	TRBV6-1	TGTGCCGCCAAGGGGTTCTTCTGGCGGGAACCCACAGATACGCAGTATTTT	CAAKGFFWREPTDTQYF
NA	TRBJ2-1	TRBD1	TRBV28	TGTGCCAGCAGCCTCCGGGACAGGGGCCACAATGAGCAGTTCTTC	CASSLRDRGHNEQFF
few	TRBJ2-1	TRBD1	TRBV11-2	TGTGCCAGCAGCCCACGAAGCCGGGACAGGCCTTACAATGAGCAGTTCTTC	CASSPRSRDRPYNEQFF
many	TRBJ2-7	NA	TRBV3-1	TGTGCCAGCAGCCAGCTCCACGAGCAGTACTTC	CASSQLHEQYF
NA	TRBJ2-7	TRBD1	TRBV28	TGTGCCAGCAGTTTGGGGACAGGAAACCACGAGCAGTACTTC	CASSLGTGNHEQYF
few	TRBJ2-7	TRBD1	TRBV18	TGTGCCAGCTCAGAACAGGGGGCGTCTCTCTACGAGCAGTACTTC	CASSEQGASLYEQYF
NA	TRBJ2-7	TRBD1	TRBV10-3	TGTGCCATTATGGACAGGTTCTCCTACGAGCAGTACTTC	CAIMDRFSYEQYF
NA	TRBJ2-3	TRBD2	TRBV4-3	TGCGCCAGCAGCCACCAAGGCAGCGGGGGAGATACGCAGTATTTT	CASSHQGSGGDTQYF
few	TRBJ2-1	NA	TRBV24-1	TGTGCCACCAGCCACCCCGGCGGGGAGTCCTACAATGAGCAGTTCTTC	CATSHPGGESYNEQFF
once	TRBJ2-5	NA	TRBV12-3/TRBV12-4	TGTGCCAGCAGCCGTTCAGGGGAAAGGGAGACCCAGTACTTC	CASSRSGERETQYF
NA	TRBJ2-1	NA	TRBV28	TGTGCCAGCAGTCCCCTTCGCAGGGTTGGAGTTGAGCAGTTCTTC	CASSPLRRVGVEQFF
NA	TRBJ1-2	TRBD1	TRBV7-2	TGTGCCACGGGAAGGGGACAGAATTATGGCTACACCTTC	CATGRGQNYGYTF
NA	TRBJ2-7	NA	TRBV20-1	TGCAGTGCCCCCCACAGGGATCCCTACGAGCAGTACTTC	CSAPHRDPYEQYF
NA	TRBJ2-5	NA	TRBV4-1	TGCGCCAACAGCCGCTTTTGCGGGGACGAGACCCAGTACTTC	CANSRFCGDETQYF
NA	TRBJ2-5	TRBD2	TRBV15	TGTGCCACCAGCAGAGATAGAAGCGGGGGAATCCAAGAGACCCAGTACTTC	CATSRDRSGGIQETQYF
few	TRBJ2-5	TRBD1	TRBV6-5	TGTGCCAGCAGTTATCGACGCCTGACAGGGAGAGAGACCCAGTACTTC	CASSYRRLTGRETQYF
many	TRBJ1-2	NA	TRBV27	TGTGCCAGCAGTTTAGGCGGACCTAACTATGGCTACACCTTC	CASSLGGPNYGYTF
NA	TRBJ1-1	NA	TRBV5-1	TGCGCCAGCAGCTCTCAAGGGGGGAGCACTGAAGCTTTCTTT	CASSSQGGSTEAFF
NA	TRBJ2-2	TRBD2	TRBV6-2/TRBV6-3	TGTGCCAGCAGTTACCACGGACTAGCGGGGAACGGGGAGCTGTTTTTT	CASSYHGLAGNGELFF
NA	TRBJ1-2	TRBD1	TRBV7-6	TGTGCCAGCAGCTCACAGGGGTCTTCTAACTATGGCTACACCTTC	CASSSQGSSNYGYTF
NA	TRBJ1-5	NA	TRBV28	TGTGCCAGCAGACCCCCACCGGCAGGGTATAGCAATCAGCCCCAGCATTTT	CASRPPPAGYSNQPQHF
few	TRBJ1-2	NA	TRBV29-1	TGCAGCGTTCTCCCGGACCCTGGGGGCTACACCTTC	CSVLPDPGGYTF
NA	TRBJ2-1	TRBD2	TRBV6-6	TGTGCCAGCAGTTACGGGACTAGGGGGTTCTTC	CASSYGTRGFF
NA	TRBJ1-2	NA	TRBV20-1	TGCAGTGCTAGTTGGCAGGGTTACGGCTACATCTTC	CSASWQGYGYIF
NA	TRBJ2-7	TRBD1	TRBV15	TGTGCCACCAGCAGTAGGACAGGCTTGGACGAGCAGTACTTC	CATSSRTGLDEQYF
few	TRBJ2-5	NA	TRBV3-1	TGTGCCAGCAGCCAATACGGCGATAAAGAGACCCAGTACTTC	CASSQYGDKETQYF
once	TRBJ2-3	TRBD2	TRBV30	TGTGCAGGCAGCGGGGGCACAGATACGCAGTATTTT	CAGSGGTDTQYF
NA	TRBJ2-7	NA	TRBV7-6	TGTGCCAGCAGCGCCTCAAAGGGCTACGAGCAGTACTTC	CASSASKGYEQYF
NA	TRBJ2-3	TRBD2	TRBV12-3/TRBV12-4	TGTGCCAGCAGCAACGGACTAGGCACAGATACGCAGTATTTT	CASSNGLGTDTQYF
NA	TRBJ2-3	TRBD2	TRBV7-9	TGTGCCAGCAGCCTAAGGGGGACTAGCGGAACGTCCGGTACGCAGTATTTT	CASSLRGTSGTSGTQYF
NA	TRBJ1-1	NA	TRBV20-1	TGCACTGTTGACAGAAACACTGAAGCTTTCTTT	CTVDRNTEAFF
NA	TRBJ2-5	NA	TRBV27	TGTGCCAGCAGTTTATCTAACAGGGTCGTGCAGTACTTC	CASSLSNRVVQYF
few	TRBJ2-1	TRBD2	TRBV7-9	TGTGCCAGCAGCCAGCCGGGACTACTCTACAATGAGCAGTTCTTC	CASSQPGLLYNEQFF
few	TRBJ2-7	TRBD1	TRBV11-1	TGTGCCAGCAGCTTAAGAGGACAGGGGGTCCTAGCGTTCTACGAGCAGTACTTC	CASSLRGQGVLAFYEQYF
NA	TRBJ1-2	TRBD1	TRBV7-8	TGTGCCAGCAGCAGACTGGGGACAGGGGGTTCCTATGGCTACACCTTC	CASSRLGTGGSYGYTF
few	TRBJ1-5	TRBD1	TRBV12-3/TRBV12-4	TGTGCCAGCAGATCGCAGGGGGCGGTCAATCAGCCCCAGCATTTT	CASRSQGAVNQPQHF
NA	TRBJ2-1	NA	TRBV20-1	TGCAGTGTCGGACAGACCGGGTTAGGTGAGCAGTTCTTC	CSVGQTGLGEQFF
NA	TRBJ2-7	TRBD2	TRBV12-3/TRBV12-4	TGTGCCAGCAGTCTTCAGCGGGGGACCTCCTACGAGCAGTACTTC	CASSLQRGTSYEQYF
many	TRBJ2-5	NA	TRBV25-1	TGTGCCAGCAGTGAATTCGCCCAAGAGACCCAGTACTTC	CASSEFAQETQYF
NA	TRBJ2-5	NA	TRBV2	TGTGCCAGCAGTAACCGCGGGGTATCGGAGACCCAGTACTTC	CASSNRGVSETQYF
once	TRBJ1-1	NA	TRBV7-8	TGTGCCAGCAGCATCCGTCCCGAGACTGAAGCTTTCTTT	CASSIRPETEAFF
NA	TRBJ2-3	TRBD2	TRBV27	TGTGCCAGCAGTCTGACTAGCGGGATTAGCACAGATACGCAGTATTTT	CASSLTSGISTDTQYF
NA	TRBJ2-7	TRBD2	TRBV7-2	TGTGCCAGCAGCTTAGCGGGACTACTATACGAGCAGTACTTC	CASSLAGLLYEQYF
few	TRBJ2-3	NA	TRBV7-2	TGTGCCAGCAGCCGGGGGTCTGACTATACGCAGTATTTT	CASSRGSDYTQYF
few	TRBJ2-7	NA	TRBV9	TGTGCCAGCAGCGTAGGAGTGGAGGGGACCTTAAGCTACGAGCAGTACTTC	CASSVGVEGTLSYEQYF
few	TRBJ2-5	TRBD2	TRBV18	TGTGCCAGCTCACCGGGGACTAGGATGGGTGATGAGCAGTACTTC	CASSPGTRMGDEQYF
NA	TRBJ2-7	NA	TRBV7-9	TGTGCCAGCAGCTTAGCGCAGACGGACTACGAGCAGTACTTC	CASSLAQTDYEQYF
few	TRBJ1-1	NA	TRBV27	TGTGCCAGCAGTTTATTGGGGGGGCAGCGAGAGGAAGCTTTCTTT	CASSLLGGQREEAFF
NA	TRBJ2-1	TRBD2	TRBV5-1	TGCGCCAGCAGCTTGGCCCTGGGGGGGTCGCGGAACTTAAATGAGCAGTTCTTC	CASSLALGGSRNLNEQFF
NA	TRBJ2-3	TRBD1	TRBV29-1	TGCAGCGGACGGGACAGGCCAGTCTCAGATACGCAGTATTTT	CSGRDRPVSDTQYF
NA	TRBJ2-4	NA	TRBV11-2	TGTGCCAGCAGCGCACAGGGTCCCAAAAACATTCAGTACTTC	CASSAQGPKNIQYF
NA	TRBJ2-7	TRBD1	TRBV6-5	TGTGCCAGCAGTTACTCCCTAGGACAGGAGACCTACGAGCAGTACTTC	CASSYSLGQETYEQYF
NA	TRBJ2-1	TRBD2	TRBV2	TGTGCCAGCAGTTCCTTGACTAGCACCGGTTATCGGTTCTTC	CASSSLTSTGYRFF
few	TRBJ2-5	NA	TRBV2	TGTGCCAGCAGGGCCGCGGGGCCAGAGACCCAGTACTTC	CASRAAGPETQYF
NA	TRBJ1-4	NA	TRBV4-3	TGCGCCAGCAGCCAAGTTGGGGGGGACGGTGAAAAACTGTTTTTT	CASSQVGGDGEKLFF